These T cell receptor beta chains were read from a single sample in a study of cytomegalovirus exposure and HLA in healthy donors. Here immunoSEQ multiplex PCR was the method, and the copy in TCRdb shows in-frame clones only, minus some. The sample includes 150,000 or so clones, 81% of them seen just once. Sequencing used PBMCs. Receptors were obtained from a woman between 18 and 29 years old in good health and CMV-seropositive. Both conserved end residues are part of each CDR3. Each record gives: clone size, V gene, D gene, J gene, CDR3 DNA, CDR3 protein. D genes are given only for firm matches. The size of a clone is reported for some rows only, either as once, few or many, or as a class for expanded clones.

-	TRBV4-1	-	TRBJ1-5	TGCGCCAGCAGCCCTGAGGGAAGGGATTATAGCAATCAGCCCCAGCATTTT	CASSPEGRDYSNQPQHF
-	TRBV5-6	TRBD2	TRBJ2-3	TGTGCCAGCGCGACTTCGGCTAGCGGGGGGAGAGATACGCAGTATTTT	CASATSASGGRDTQYF
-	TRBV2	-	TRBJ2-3	TGTGCCAGCAATCGGGGGGCGCTGACAGATACGCAGTATTTT	CASNRGALTDTQYF
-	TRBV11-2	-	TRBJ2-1	TGTGCCAGCAGCTTAGATTCTAGCACATCGGAGCAGTTCTTC	CASSLDSSTSEQFF
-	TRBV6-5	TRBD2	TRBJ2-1	TGTGCCAGCAGGAAAGCAGCGGGGGGGAACAATGAGCAGTTCTTC	CASRKAAGGNNEQFF
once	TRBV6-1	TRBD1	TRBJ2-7	TGTGCCAGCGGGGAAGGACAGGGGGTCTCCTACGAGCAGTACTTC	CASGEGQGVSYEQYF
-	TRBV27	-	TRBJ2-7	TGTGCCAGCTCCAAGCTAGGACAGTGGCCTTACGAGCAGTACTTC	CASSKLGQWPYEQYF
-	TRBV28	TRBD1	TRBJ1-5	TGTGCCACCCTCAAGGGGGCGGGGAATCAGCCCCAGCATTTT	CATLKGAGNQPQHF
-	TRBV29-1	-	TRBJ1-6	TGCAGCGTTGCTGTCACGGGACCGGGGGGTGATTCACCCCTCCACTTT	CSVAVTGPGGDSPLHF
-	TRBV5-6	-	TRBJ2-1	TGTGCCAGCAGCTTCTTATATGAGCAGTTCTTC	CASSFLYEQFF
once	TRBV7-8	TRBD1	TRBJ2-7	TGTGCCAGCAGCTCTTTGGACAGGGGACGAGGCGAGCAGTACTTC	CASSSLDRGRGEQYF
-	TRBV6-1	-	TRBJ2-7	TGTGCCAGCAGTTTCGAAGCCCACGAGCAGTACTTC	CASSFEAHEQYF
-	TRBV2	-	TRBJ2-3	TGTGCCAGCAGTGGGGGGCGAGGCTCAGATACGCAGTATTTT	CASSGGRGSDTQYF
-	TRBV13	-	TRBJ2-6	TGTGCCAGCAGCCGGACTACCGACTCTGGGGCCAACGTCCTGACTTTC	CASSRTTDSGANVLTF
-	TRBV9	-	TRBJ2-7	TGTGCCAGCAGCGTAGGGGCAGGGCCCGCCTACGAGCAGTACTTC	CASSVGAGPAYEQYF
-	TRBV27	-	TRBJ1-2	TGTGCCAGCAGTTTAGAGTACGATGGTGGCTACACCTTC	CASSLEYDGGYTF
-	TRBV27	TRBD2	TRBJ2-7	TGTGCCAGCAGTCCCCGACTAGCGGGGAGTCGTAACTACGAGCAGTACTTC	CASSPRLAGSRNYEQYF
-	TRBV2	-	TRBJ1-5	TGTGCCAGCAGGTACATCAACAATCAGCCCCAGCATTTT	CASRYINNQPQHF
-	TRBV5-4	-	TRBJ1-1	TGTGCCACATTCGGGCTGCAGGGCACTGAAGCTTTCTTT	CATFGLQGTEAFF
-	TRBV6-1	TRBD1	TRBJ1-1	TGTGCCACCAAGGACAGGGGCACTGAAGCTTTCTTT	CATKDRGTEAFF
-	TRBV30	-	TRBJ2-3	TGTGCCTGGAGTGTAGGCCGACTAGATACGCAGTATTTT	CAWSVGRLDTQYF
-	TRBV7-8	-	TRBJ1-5	TGTGCCAGCAGCCAAAGAGGGGGTAGCAATCAGCCCCAGCATTTT	CASSQRGGSNQPQHF
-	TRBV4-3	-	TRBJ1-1	TGCGCCAGCAGCCAAACTGACCTAGAGAACACTGAAGCTTTCTTT	CASSQTDLENTEAFF
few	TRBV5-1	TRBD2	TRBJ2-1	TGCGCCAGCAGCTTGAATGCGGGGGGGAACAATGAGCAGTTCTTC	CASSLNAGGNNEQFF
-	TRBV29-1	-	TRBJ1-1	TGCAGCGGCCTGCCCAGGGTAACCGACACTGAAGCTTTCTTT	CSGLPRVTDTEAFF
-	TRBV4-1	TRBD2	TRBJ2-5	TGCGCCAGCAGCCAACTAGCGGGGGGCTTTGAGACCCAGTACTTC	CASSQLAGGFETQYF